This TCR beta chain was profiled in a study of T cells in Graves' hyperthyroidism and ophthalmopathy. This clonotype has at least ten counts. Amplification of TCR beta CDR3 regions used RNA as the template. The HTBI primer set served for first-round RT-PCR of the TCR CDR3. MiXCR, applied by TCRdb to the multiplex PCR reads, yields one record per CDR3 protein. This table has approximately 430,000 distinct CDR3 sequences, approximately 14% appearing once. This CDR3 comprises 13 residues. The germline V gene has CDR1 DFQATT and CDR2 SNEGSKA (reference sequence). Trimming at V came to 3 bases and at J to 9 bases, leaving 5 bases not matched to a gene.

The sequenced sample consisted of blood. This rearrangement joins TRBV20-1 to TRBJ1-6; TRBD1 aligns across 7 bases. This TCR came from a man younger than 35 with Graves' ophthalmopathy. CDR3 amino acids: CSARWTGSSPLHF. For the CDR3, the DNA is TGCAGTGCTAGGTGGACAGGTTCTTCACCCCTCCACTTT.